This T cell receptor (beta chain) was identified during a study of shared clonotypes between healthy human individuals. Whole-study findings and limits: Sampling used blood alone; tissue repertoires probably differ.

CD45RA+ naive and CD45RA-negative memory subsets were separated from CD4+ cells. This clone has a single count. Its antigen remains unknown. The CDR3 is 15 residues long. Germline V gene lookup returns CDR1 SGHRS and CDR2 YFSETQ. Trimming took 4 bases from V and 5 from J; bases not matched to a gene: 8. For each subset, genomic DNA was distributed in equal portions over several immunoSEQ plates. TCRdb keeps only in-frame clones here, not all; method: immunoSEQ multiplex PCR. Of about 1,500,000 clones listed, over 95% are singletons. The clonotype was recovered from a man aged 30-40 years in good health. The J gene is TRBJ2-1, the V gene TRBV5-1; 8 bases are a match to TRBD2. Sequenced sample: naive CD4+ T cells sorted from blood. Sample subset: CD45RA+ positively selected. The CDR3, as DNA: TGCGCCAGCAGCCTGAGCGGGAGAACAGACAATGAGCAGTTCTTC. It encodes CASSLSGRTDNEQFF.